The 11 T cell receptor beta chains below come from one sample, sequenced in a study of identical twins. Using its own MiXCR run on the 5' RACE reads, TCRdb lists one record per CDR3 protein. The data contain about 1.7 million distinct CDR3 sequences, 32% of them singletons. The sample taken for sequencing was cord blood. The receptor source for this set is a newborn girl in good health.

V usage is TRBV7-2 and J usage is TRBJ2-5, with a possible D match to TRBD2 (5 bases). The V end lost 2 bases, the J end lost 5 bases, and 12 bases lay between the germline ends. Looked up from germline, CDR1 is SGHTA and CDR2 is FQGNSA. This CDR3 comprises 14 residues. The CDR3 DNA is TGTGCCAGCAGCTTATCCGGGATGGAGGAGACCCAGTACTTC. Encoded protein: CASSLSGMEETQYF.

Points on this clonotype: A clone one base away is much larger, so this may be a read error. V is TRBV28 and J is TRBJ2-1; 11 bases match TRBD2. The CDR3 is 15 amino acids. V lost 5 bases and J lost 10; bases outside the gene matches: 10. Germline V CDR1 and CDR2: MDHEN, SYDVKM. For the CDR3, the DNA is TGTGCCAGCAGTCCCACTAGCGGGAGACTTTACGAGCAGTTCTTC. It specifies CASSPTSGRLYEQFF.

The chain carries TRBV25-1 and TRBJ1-1; the D gene is possibly TRBD1 (5 bases). This CDR3 contains 13 residues. Germline V lookup: CDR1 MGHDK, CDR2 SYGVNS. Trimming left V 0 bases short and J 10 bases short, with 12 bases between. In DNA form, the CDR3 reads TGTGCCAGCAGTGAATACGGGGGTTGGGGAGCTTTCTTT. It yields the protein CASSEYGGWGAFF. The variable domain in full, with the rest retrieved from reference TRBV25-1 and TRBJ1-1, is EADIYQTPRYLVIGTGKKITLECSQTMGHDKMYWYQQDPGMELHLIHYSYGVNSTEKGDLSSESTVSRIRTEHFPLTLESARPSHTSQYLCASSEYGGWGAFFGQGTRLTVV.

This clonotype was recorded a few times. This chain links TRBV28 with TRBJ2-6, with TRBD1 matching over 8 bases. The CDR3 is 18 residues long. V shed 3 bases and J 0 bases; nucleotides not matched to a gene: 7. The V gene's germline CDR1 is MDHEN and CDR2 SYDVKM. The CDR3 is CASSFQGADFSGANVLTF. CDR3 coding DNA: TGTGCCAGCAGTTTCCAGGGGGCGGATTTCTCTGGGGCCAACGTCCTGACTTTC.

The gene calls are TRBV2 and TRBJ2-5, with TRBD1 as a possible D gene (6 bases). The J call may be in error: the DNA end matches TRBJ2-7 better. Germline CDR1 is SNHLY and CDR2 is FYNNEI. The CDR3 has 14 amino acids. The CDR3 DNA sequence: TGTGCCAGCAGTGAGACAGGAGTCGTCTACGAGCAGTACTTC. This gives the protein CASSETGVVYEQYF.

The chain carries TRBV29-1 and TRBJ1-1; TRBD1 matches 10 bases. The CDR3 length is 13 residues. The junction had 7 bases not matched to a gene; V was cut back by 7 bases and J by 5 bases. Germline CDR1 and CDR2: SQVTM and ANQGSEA. The chain's CDR3 is CSAMGQGLTEAFF. CDR3 nucleotide sequence: TGCAGCGCCATGGGACAGGGGTTGACTGAAGCTTTCTTT. Filled out from reference TRBV29-1 and TRBJ1-1, the complete variable domain reads SAVISQKPSRDICQRGTSLTIQCQVDSQVTMMFWYRQQPGQSLTLIATANQGSEATYESGFVIDKFPISRPNLTFSTLTVSNMSPEDSSIYLCSAMGQGLTEAFFGQGTRLTVV.

The DNA for the CDR3 is TGTGCCAGCAGTTACGAGCCGGCAGATACGCAGTATTTT. This translates into CASSYEPADTQYF. The V gene is TRBV6-7, the J gene TRBJ2-3; D gene uncertain. TRBV6-7 is reported as an ORF; its role is uncertain. This CDR3 spans 13 amino acids. V lost 2 bases and J 4 bases, leaving 7 bases between the germline ends.

This clonotype was seen a few times. The rearrangement joins TRBV20-1 to TRBJ2-7; 9 bases are a match to TRBD1. Trimming cost V 3 bases and J 2 bases; bases outside gene matches: 5. Per germline, CDR1 DFQATT and CDR2 SNEGSKA (reference sequence). CDR3 length equals 14 residues. DNA of the CDR3: TGCAGTGCTAGGGGGGGACAGGGTCCCTACGAGCAGTACTTC. Encoded protein: CSARGGQGPYEQYF.

The chain has TRBV7-2 and TRBJ2-1, with 12 bases aligning to TRBD2. Per the germline V gene, CDR1 is SGHTA and CDR2 is FQGNSA. The CDR3 is made up of 15 amino acids. V lost 6 bases, J lost 3 bases, and 3 bases stayed unmatched. This chain's CDR3 is CASRLTSGGYNEQFF. DNA of the CDR3: TGTGCCAGCAGGTTGACTAGCGGGGGCTACAATGAGCAGTTCTTC.

The chain joins TRBV5-4 to TRBJ2-4, with TRBD1 matching 7 bases. Trimming took 4 bases from V and 13 from J; bases not matched to a gene: 17. Germline values: CDR1 SGHNT, CDR2 YYREEE (reference sequence). The CDR3 length is 15 residues. CDR3 coding DNA: TGTGCCAGCAGCCCCTTTGTTAGGGGGCGTAGGGAGCAGTACTTC. It yields the protein CASSPFVRGRREQYF. The full variable domain, with the rest looked up from reference TRBV5-4 and TRBJ2-4, is ETGVTQSPTHLIKTRGQQVTLRCSSQSGHNTVSWYQQALGQGPQFIFQYYREEENGRGNFPPRFSGLQFPNYSSELNVNALELDDSALYLCASSPFVRGRREQYFGAGTRLSVL.

This clonotype occurred many times. The V call is TRBV4-2, the J call TRBJ2-4; 9 nucleotides agree with TRBD1. The CDR3 length is 14 residues. In germline, CDR1 is LGHNA, CDR2 YNFKEQ. Trimming at V came to 5 bases and at J to 7 bases, leaving 6 bases not matched to a gene. The CDR3 protein is CASSNTGTGNIQYF. The DNA for the CDR3 is TGTGCCAGCAGCAATACCGGGACAGGGAACATTCAGTACTTC.